A single sample gave rise to the 6 T cell receptor beta chains below, sequenced in a study of T cells in Graves' hyperthyroidism and ophthalmopathy. TCR beta CDR3 regions were amplified from RNA. HTBI primers were used for first-round RT-PCR of the TCR CDR3. Each CDR3 protein gets one entry after TCRdb re-called the multiplex PCR reads with MiXCR. This table has around 600,000 distinct CDR3 sequences, 13% to 15% appearing once. Material for sequencing was blood. The origin of the receptors is a woman younger than 30 with Graves' ophthalmopathy.

This clonotype was recorded many times. The V gene is TRBV15, the J gene TRBJ1-2; the D is unclear. V was trimmed by 0 bases and J by 6 bases, leaving 17 bases between them. The CDR3 is 16 amino acids. Germline V gene sequence: CDR1 LNHNV, CDR2 YYDKDF (reference sequence). The CDR3 DNA sequence: TGTGCCACCAGCAGAGATTGGAGTTTGGGTTCGGATGGCTACACCTTC. Translating it yields CATSRDWSLGSDGYTF.

The sample holds one count of this clonotype. This rearrangement joins TRBV5-5 to TRBJ2-5, with 13 bases matching TRBD2. This CDR3 region has 16 residues. Unmatched junction bases numbered 6, after V lost 4 bases and J lost 3 bases. Per germline, CDR1 SGHKS and CDR2 YYEKEE (reference sequence). The CDR3, as DNA: TGTGCCAGCAGCCTAAGAGGACTAGCGGGAGAAGAGACCCAGTACTTC. This codes for CASSLRGLAGEETQYF.

The chain is built from TRBV30 and TRBJ2-5; D is unresolved. Germline CDR1 and CDR2: GTSNPN and SVGIG (reference sequence). This CDR3 contains 15 residues. Trimming removed 2 bases at V and 5 bases at J, with 18 bases between. The CDR3 region has the DNA TGTGCCTGGAGTCAAATAGACGGCCTGGGTGAGACCCAGTACTTC. Protein: CAWSQIDGLGETQYF.

This clonotype was detected many times. V and J are TRBV6-2 or TRBV6-3 and TRBJ1-5; the match to TRBD1 covers 9 bases. Trimming cost V 6 bases and J 4 bases; bases outside gene matches: 10. The CDR3 is 16 amino acids. Germline CDR1 is MNHEY and CDR2 is SVGEGT. The CDR3 loop reads CASRGTGPGLNQPQHF. The CDR3 DNA reads as TGTGCCAGCAGAGGGACAGGGCCGGGCCTAAATCAGCCCCAGCATTTT.

The genes are TRBV7-8 and TRBJ2-2; 7 bases are a match to TRBD2. CDR1 SGHVS and CDR2 FQNEAQ come from the germline V gene. V lost 5 bases, J lost 2 bases, and 8 bases stayed unmatched. The length of the CDR3 is 16 residues. The CDR3 nucleotides read TGTGCCAGCAGCCCTGGGGCTAGCGGAAACACCGGGGAGCTGTTTTTT. It yields the protein CASSPGASGNTGELFF.

This clonotype has a count of ten or more. This sequence joins TRBV3-1 and TRBJ2-2; D uncertain. V lost 1 base, J lost 5 bases, and 5 bases lay in between. Per the germline V gene, CDR1 is LGHDT and CDR2 is YNNKEL (reference sequence). The CDR3 length is 13 residues. Written as DNA, the CDR3 is TGTGCCAGCAGCCAAGCAGGAACCGGGGAGCTGTTTTTT. Translating it yields CASSQAGTGELFF.